This TCR beta chain was sequenced during a study of graft-versus-host responses after intestinal transplantation. Study-level background: Induction with anti-thymocyte globulin, then tacrolimus and steroids for about 3 years, was given to all recipients. Study-wide points: In patients with graft-donor T cell macrochimerism, allograft graft-versus-host to host-versus-graft clonal ratios were high.

This clone was detected a few times. What it binds is unknown. Measured with immunoSEQ multiplex PCR; TCRdb has only the in-frame clones, and not every one. The data show almost 20,000 clones, about nine tenths seen once. Material: PBMCs, obtained about 230 days after intestinal transplant. This sequence was found in a human patient who received an intestinal transplant, so some T cells may come from the graft donor.

The DNA for the CDR3 is TGTGCCAGCATCCTAGAGGCAACTAATGAAAAACTGTTTTTT. Translation gives CASILEATNEKLFF. The chain links TRBV7-9 to TRBJ1-4, with D unclear. Trimming pared 7 bases from V and 0 bases from J, leaving 9 bases between. The CDR3 has 14 amino acids. CDR1 and CDR2 (germline): SEHNR, FQNEAQ (reference sequence).